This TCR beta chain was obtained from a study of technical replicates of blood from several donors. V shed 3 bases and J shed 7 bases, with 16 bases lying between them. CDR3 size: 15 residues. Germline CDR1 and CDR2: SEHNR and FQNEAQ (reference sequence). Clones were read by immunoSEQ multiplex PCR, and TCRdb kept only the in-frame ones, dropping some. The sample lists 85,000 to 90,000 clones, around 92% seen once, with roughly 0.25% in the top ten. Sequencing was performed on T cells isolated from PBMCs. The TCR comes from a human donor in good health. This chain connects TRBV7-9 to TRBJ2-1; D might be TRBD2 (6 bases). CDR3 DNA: TGTGCCAGCAGCTTGCCGGGACTCCCTGGAAATGAGCAGTTCTTC. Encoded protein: CASSLPGLPGNEQFF.